The 10 T cell receptor beta chains given below trace back to one sample, sequenced in a study of CD8+CD57+ T cells in acquired aplastic anemia. TCR beta VDJ and CDR3 profiling used genomic DNA as template. TCRdb ran MiXCR on the reads and lists one entry per CDR3 protein. Of hundreds of thousands of distinct CDR3 sequences listed, around a third are singletons. Those patients picked for sequencing had displayed CD8+CD57+ cell expansion on flow cytometry. Sequencing used sorted CD4+, CD8+, or CD8+CD57+ T cells (not recorded which) from PBMCs. The receptors come from a human donor with aplastic anemia.

The chain combines TRBV20-1 with TRBJ2-4; 11 bases line up with TRBD1. The trim removed 0 bases at V and 7 bases at J, leaving 5 bases unmatched. The germline CDR1 and CDR2 sequences are DFQATT and SNEGSKA (reference sequence). This CDR3 spans 15 amino acids. The CDR3 bases are TGCAGTGCTAGAGATCAAGGACAGGGGGCGAACATTCAGTACTTC. This encodes CSARDQGQGANIQYF.

The J gene is TRBJ1-6, the V gene TRBV4-3, with 7 bases lining up with TRBD1. The germline V gene has CDR1 LGHNA and CDR2 YSLEER. The CDR3 length is 16 residues. The V and J ends lost 4 bases and 5 bases, in that order; junction bases with no gene match: 8. The CDR3 protein is CASSLMGQYNNSPLHF. The CDR3 bases are TGCGCCAGCAGCCTCATGGGACAGTATAATAATTCACCCCTCCACTTT.

The chain combines TRBV20-1 with TRBJ2-5; a weak D match, TRBD2 (6 bases). V was cut by 0 bases and J by 4 bases, with 9 bases left in between. The CDR3 runs to 13 residues. Germline CDR1 DFQATT, CDR2 SNEGSKA (reference sequence). The CDR3 sequence: CSARDMGGETQYF. The DNA for the CDR3 is TGCAGTGCTAGAGATATGGGGGGAGAGACCCAGTACTTC.

The chain links TRBV2 to TRBJ1-2; possibly TRBD1 for D (6 bases). Trimming took off 7 bases at V and 7 bases at J, with 16 bases between the two ends. In germline, CDR1 is SNHLY, CDR2 FYNNEI. This CDR3 has 13 amino acids. The CDR3 loop is CASTPTGGPGYTF. As DNA, the CDR3 is TGTGCCAGCACTCCCACGGGGGGCCCTGGCTACACCTTC.

At least ten counts were recorded for this clonotype. The DNA for the CDR3 is TGTGCCAGTAGCTGGGCCTCCGGGGAGCTGTTTTTT. It is translated as CASSWASGELFF. The chain has TRBV19 and TRBJ2-2; D unclear. Looked up from germline, CDR1 is LNHDA and CDR2 is SQIVND (reference sequence). The CDR3 is made up of 12 amino acids. V gave up 6 bases and J gave up 6 bases, with 8 bases separating them.

Notes on this clonotype: It may be a read error: a sequence one base away is much more abundant. CDR3 sequence (DNA): TGTGCCAGTAGTAAACAAGGACTAGCAGTCTCCTACGAGCAGCACTTC. This gives the protein CASSKQGLAVSYEQHF. The chain carries TRBV19 and TRBJ2-7, with TRBD2 matching 8 bases. This CDR3 has 16 residues. CDR1 and CDR2 from the germline V gene are LNHDA and SQIVND (reference sequence).

A note on this clonotype: A much larger clone is a single base away; this may be a read error. The rearrangement links TRBV7-6 to TRBJ1-2; D gene unclear. This CDR3 spans 12 amino acids. Germline-derived CDR1 and CDR2 are SGHVS and FNYEAQ. CDR3 sequence (DNA): TGTACCAGCAGCTTAGTCTCCGAGGGCTACACCTTC. Residues: CTSSLVSEGYTF. The full variable domain, in which reference TRBV7-6 and TRBJ1-2 provide the parts outside the CDR3, is GAGVSQSPRYKVTKRGQDVALRCDPISGHVSLYWYRQALGQGPEFLTYFNYEAQQDKSGLPNDRFSAERPEGSISTLTIQRTEQRDSAMYRCTSSLVSEGYTFGSGTRLTVV.

This clonotype was detected ten times or more. V gene TRBV11-2 combines with J gene TRBJ1-6; 8 positions agree with TRBD1. Looked up from germline, CDR1 is SGHAT and CDR2 is FQNNGV. Trimming cost V 5 bases and J 9 bases; bases outside gene matches: 9. The CDR3 sequence is 15 residues long. CDR3 in DNA: TGTGCCAGCAGCCCCCCACCAGGGGGCGGTTCACCCCTCCACTTT. This gives the protein CASSPPPGGGSPLHF.

This chain connects TRBV20-1 to TRBJ1-1; D gene uncertain. Trimming removed 3 bases at V and 4 bases at J, with 18 bases between. Germline CDR1 reads DFQATT; CDR2 reads SNEGSKA (reference sequence). This CDR3 is built from 15 residues. In nucleotides, the CDR3 is TGCAGTGCTAGTCTTCCGCAAGGACTGATCACTGAAGCTTTCTTT. Encoded protein: CSASLPQGLITEAFF.

The chain recombines TRBV7-3 with TRBJ2-1, with 7 bases aligning to TRBD2. The CDR3 extends over 15 amino acids. In germline, CDR1 is SGHTA, CDR2 FQGTGA. Trimming took 5 bases from V and 5 from J; bases not matched to a gene: 9. The CDR3 sequence is CASSAYGGSNNEQFF. Here the CDR3 DNA reads TGTGCCAGCAGCGCCTACGGCGGGAGCAACAATGAGCAGTTCTTC. Supplemented by reference TRBV7-3 and TRBJ2-1, the full variable domain reads GAGVSQTPSNKVTEKGKYVELRCDPISGHTALYWYRQSLGQGPEFLIYFQGTGAADDSGLPNDRFFAVRPEGSVSTLKIQRTERGDSAVYLCASSAYGGSNNEQFFGPGTRLTVL.